The next 26 T cell receptor beta chains were all read from a single sample in a study of cytomegalovirus exposure and HLA in healthy donors. Use of 60 Vbeta and 13 Jbeta primers characterized the PCR. Some clones are missing from TCRdb's copy, which holds only in-frame ones; the method was immunoSEQ multiplex PCR. The sample carries fewer than 180,000 clones, 55% to 80% recorded once. The sample was PBMCs. These receptors were obtained from a woman aged 60-70 years in good health and CMV-seropositive.

The J gene is TRBJ2-5, the V gene TRBV5-5, with TRBD1 matching 10 bases. This CDR3 region has 15 residues. V was pared by 4 bases and J by 4 bases, with 7 bases of the junction left unmatched. Germline V gene data show CDR1 as SGHKS and CDR2 as YYEKEE (reference sequence). The CDR3 loop reads CASSAGQGGSETQYF. The CDR3 bases are TGTGCCAGCAGCGCTGGACAGGGGGGTTCAGAGACCCAGTACTTC.

The chain employs TRBV2 and TRBJ2-5; 14 bases fit TRBD2. Losses at the gene ends were 7 bases for V and 5 bases for J; bases not matched to a gene: 3. Germline V gene lookup returns CDR1 SNHLY and CDR2 FYNNEI. CDR3 length equals 14 residues. The CDR3 sequence: CASKGLAGVETQYF. The CDR3 DNA reads as TGTGCCAGCAAGGGACTAGCGGGAGTGGAGACCCAGTACTTC.

The rearrangement uses TRBV6-1 and TRBJ1-2; unclear D gene. Trimming shortened V by 0 bases and J by 4 bases, and 9 bases separated the two germline ends. Germline V lookup: CDR1 MNHNS, CDR2 SASEGT. The CDR3 covers 14 residues. In DNA, the CDR3 is TGTGCCAGCAGTGAAGCGGGCGAGGGCTATGGCTACACCTTC. Residues: CASSEAGEGYGYTF.

This rearrangement joins TRBV7-9 to TRBJ2-7; TRBD2 matches 7 bases. J lost 5 bases, V lost 4 bases, and 11 bases had no gene match. This CDR3 region has 15 residues. Germline-derived CDR1 and CDR2 are SEHNR and FQNEAQ (reference sequence). The DNA for the CDR3 is TGTGCCAGCAGCTCAGCCCTAGCGGTCCGCGACGAGCAGTACTTC. It encodes CASSSALAVRDEQYF.

This clone was seen just once. The chain uses TRBV7-3 and TRBJ2-6; D is perhaps TRBD2 (6 bases). The V and J ends lost 2 bases and 2 bases respectively, with 10 bases between them. Germline V CDR1 and CDR2: SGHTA, FQGTGA. CDR3 length: 16 residues. The CDR3 protein is CASSLGSGAGANVLTF. The CDR3 DNA sequence: TGTGCCAGCAGCTTAGGGTCGGGGGCTGGGGCCAACGTCCTGACTTTC.

This clone has more than one count but fewer than ten. This chain connects TRBV11-2 to TRBJ1-4; TRBD1 might be the D (5 bases). In germline, CDR1 is SGHAT, CDR2 FQNNGV. With 1 base removed from V and 2 bases from J, the gap between germline ends came to 11 bases. This CDR3 has 16 residues. The CDR3 is CASSLGGAGTNEKLFF. The CDR3 nucleotides read TGTGCCAGCAGCTTAGGTGGGGCCGGCACTAATGAAAAACTGTTTTTT.

The table lists this clone with a few counts. The V call is TRBV30, the J call TRBJ1-6; TRBD1 matches at 9 bases. Germline assignment: CDR1 GTSNPN and CDR2 SVGIG (reference sequence). This CDR3 spans 16 amino acids. V dropped 3 bases and J dropped 7; count of bases not matched to a gene: 10. CDR3 DNA sequence: TGTGCCTGGAGCGGTGGACAGGGGATCTGGAATTCACCCCTCCACTTT. Translating gives CAWSGGQGIWNSPLHF.

The table lists this clone with a few counts. The rearrangement uses TRBV9 and TRBJ2-1, with a tentative D call TRBD2 (6 bases). CDR3 length equals 13 residues. The V gene's germline CDR1 is SGDLS and CDR2 YYNGEE. Trimming cost V 1 base and J 6 bases, with 8 bases left between them. CDR3 nucleotide sequence: TGTGCCAGCAGCGTATATAGCGGCAATGAGCAGTTCTTC. Translating gives CASSVYSGNEQFF. Using reference TRBV9 and TRBJ2-1 for the parts outside the CDR3, the full variable domain is DSGVTQTPKHLITATGQRVTLRCSPRSGDLSVYWYQQSLDQGLQFLIQYYNGEERAKGNILERFSAQQFPDLHSELNLSSLELGDSALYFCASSVYSGNEQFFGPGTRLTVL.

The chain joins TRBV7-2 to TRBJ2-3; 7 nucleotides match TRBD2. CDR1 is SGHTA and CDR2 is FQGNSA in the germline V gene. V trimming: 1 base; J trimming: 4 bases; junction bases outside the gene matches: 11. This CDR3 is 17 amino acids long. The CDR3 DNA is TGTGCCAGCAGCTTAGAGTTGGCGGGAGCTGGCGCAGATACGCAGTATTTT. Amino acid sequence: CASSLELAGAGADTQYF.

J is TRBJ2-2 and V is TRBV7-3; D perhaps matches TRBD1 (5 bases). The CDR3 is made up of 13 amino acids. Germline CDR1 and CDR2: SGHTA and FQGTGA. The V end was cut by 3 bases, the J end by 7 bases, with 9 bases between. CDR3 sequence: CASSLHRRGELFF. CDR3 in DNA: TGTGCCAGCAGCTTGCACAGGCGCGGGGAGCTGTTTTTT.

The chain combines TRBV6-5 with TRBJ1-5; 9 positions match TRBD1. Germline assignment: CDR1 MNHEY and CDR2 SVGAGI. The CDR3 spans 15 residues. Unmatched junction bases numbered 5, after V lost 6 bases and J lost 2 bases. The CDR3 region is CASRRQGVGNQPQHF. The DNA of the CDR3 is TGTGCCAGCAGGCGACAGGGGGTGGGCAATCAGCCCCAGCATTTT.

This clone was seen a single time. The chain is built from TRBV11-2 and TRBJ2-7, with D unclear. From germline, CDR1 is SGHAT and CDR2 FQNNGV. CDR3 length: 15 residues. The V gene lost 1 base and the J gene lost 2 bases, with 12 bases spanning the gap. CDR3 sequence: CASSLVISSAYEQYF. The CDR3 DNA reads TGTGCCAGCAGCTTAGTTATTAGCTCAGCCTACGAGCAGTACTTC.

This chain links TRBV6-6 with TRBJ2-2; unclear D gene. This CDR3 has 14 amino acids. Deletions cut 2 bases from V and 7 bases from J, with 11 bases between. CDR1 and CDR2 from the germline V gene are MNHNY and SVGAGI (reference sequence). DNA for the CDR3: TGTGCCAGCAGTTACGTACTGGGCATCGGGGAGCTGTTTTTT. Amino acids: CASSYVLGIGELFF.

The rearrangement links TRBV30 to TRBJ2-5, with 7 bases that match TRBD1. The CDR3 covers 13 residues. Trimming at V came to 3 bases and at J to 4 bases, leaving 5 bases not matched to a gene. Germline V lookup: CDR1 GTSNPN, CDR2 SVGIG (reference sequence). In DNA, the CDR3 is TGTGCCTGGAGCCCAGGGGGAACAGAGACCCAGTACTTC. Residues: CAWSPGGTETQYF.

This chain uses TRBV7-2 with TRBJ1-1; TRBD1 agrees at 9 bases. This CDR3 spans 13 amino acids. The J segment lost 7 bases and the V segment lost 5 bases, leaving 5 bases of the junction unmatched. Germline CDR1 and CDR2: SGHTA and FQGNSA. CDR3 in DNA: TGTGCCAGCAGCCTAACAGGGGGCGATGAAGCTTTCTTT. As protein: CASSLTGGDEAFF. Combining the CDR3 with reference TRBV7-2 and TRBJ1-1 gives the whole variable domain GAGVSQSPSNKVTEKGKDVELRCDPISGHTALYWYRQSLGQGLEFLIYFQGNSAPDKSGLPSDRFSAERTGGSVSTLTIQRTQQEDSAVYLCASSLTGGDEAFFGQGTRLTVV.

This clone was recorded only once. The J gene is TRBJ2-5, the V gene TRBV9; 10 bases are shared with TRBD1. V was pared by 7 bases and J by 5 bases, with 11 bases of the junction left unmatched. The germline gives CDR1 SGDLS, CDR2 YYNGEE. CDR3 length: 15 residues. The CDR3 here is CASGGGQGIGETQYF. The CDR3 region has the DNA TGTGCCAGCGGCGGGGGACAGGGGATTGGGGAGACCCAGTACTTC.

This clone has a single count. The chain couples TRBV27 to TRBJ1-6; unclear D gene. This CDR3 is 16 amino acids long. Germline CDR1 reads MNHEY; CDR2 reads SMNVEV (reference sequence). V was clipped by 2 bases and J by 5 bases, with 13 bases between them. The CDR3 spells CASSLKVAADNSPLHF. DNA for the CDR3: TGTGCCAGCAGTTTAAAGGTGGCGGCAGATAATTCACCCCTCCACTTT.

This chain joins TRBV27 and TRBJ1-2; TRBD1 aligns across 7 bases. V dropped 7 bases and J dropped 7; count of bases not matched to a gene: 15. Germline V gene data show CDR1 as MNHEY and CDR2 as SMNVEV (reference sequence). CDR3 size: 15 residues. The CDR3 coding sequence is TGTGCCAGCACGCGCCAGGGGGGCGGCGGAGGTGGCTACACCTTC. Translation gives CASTRQGGGGGGYTF.

The V and J genes are TRBV27 and TRBJ2-7; a weak D match, TRBD1 (5 bases). Trimming stripped 3 bases from V and 5 bases from J, with 11 bases between. This CDR3 comprises 13 residues. Germline lookup yields CDR1 MNHEY and CDR2 SMNVEV (reference sequence). The CDR3 nucleotides read TGTGCCAGCAGTTTTTATGGGGCGGACGAGCAGTACTTC. Translating it yields CASSFYGADEQYF.

This clone was observed once. V is TRBV30 and J is TRBJ2-3; 11 bases line up with TRBD2. With 3 bases clipped from V and 0 bases from J, the junction kept 2 bases outside the gene matches. The CDR3 is 15 amino acids. The germline gives CDR1 GTSNPN, CDR2 SVGIG (reference sequence). DNA of the CDR3: TGTGCCTGGAGCAGACTAGCGGGAAGCACAGATACGCAGTATTTT. It specifies CAWSRLAGSTDTQYF. The whole variable domain, remainder taken from reference TRBV30 and TRBJ2-3, is SQTIHQWPATLVQPVGSPLSLECTVEGTSNPNLYWYRQAAGRGLQLLFYSVGIGQISSEVPQNLSASRPQDRQFILSSKKLLLSDSGFYLCAWSRLAGSTDTQYFGPGTRLTVL.

In this sample, this clone turned up a few times. The V call is TRBV4-3, the J call TRBJ2-7; 7 nucleotides line up with TRBD1. This CDR3 contains 15 residues. CDR1 LGHNA and CDR2 YSLEER come from the germline V gene. V lost 0 bases and J lost 2; bases outside the gene matches: 4. The CDR3 loop reads CASSQDGTGAYEQYF. DNA of the CDR3: TGCGCCAGCAGCCAAGATGGAACAGGGGCCTACGAGCAGTACTTC.

The gene calls are TRBV28 and TRBJ2-1; possible D gene TRBD1, 6 bases. The CDR3 has 14 residues. Germline loops: CDR1 MDHEN, CDR2 SYDVKM. V lost 2 bases to trimming and J lost 9 bases, with 14 bases between them. In nucleotides, the CDR3 is TGTGCCAGCAGTTTACCTCCCGCAGGGGTTGAGCAGTTCTTC. Its protein product is CASSLPPAGVEQFF.

V gene TRBV6-5 combines with J gene TRBJ2-7, with 9 bases that match TRBD1. Trimming cost V 4 bases and J 7 bases; bases outside gene matches: 8. This CDR3 spans 14 amino acids. Germline V lookup: CDR1 MNHEY, CDR2 SVGAGI. CDR3: CASSWGTGSGEQYF. CDR3 sequence (DNA): TGTGCCAGCAGTTGGGGGACAGGGTCGGGGGAGCAGTACTTC.

The V gene is TRBV18, the J gene TRBJ1-1, with 7 bases that match TRBD1. Germline lookup yields CDR1 KGHSH and CDR2 LQKENI. V gave up 5 bases and J gave up 1 base; unmatched junction bases: 7. The CDR3 contains 15 residues. This CDR3 reads CASSSETGRNTEAFF. As DNA, the CDR3 is TGTGCCAGCTCATCCGAGACAGGGAGGAACACTGAAGCTTTCTTT. The whole variable domain, remainder taken from reference TRBV18 and TRBJ1-1, is NAGVMQNPRHLVRRRGQEARLRCSPMKGHSHVYWYRQLPEEGLKFMVYLQKENIIDESGMPKERFSAEFPKEGPSILRIQQVVRGDSAAYFCASSSETGRNTEAFFGQGTRLTVV.

V usage is TRBV7-2 and J usage is TRBJ2-7; 9 nucleotides match TRBD1. In germline, CDR1 is SGHTA, CDR2 FQGNSA. CDR3 length equals 15 residues. V lost 3 bases and J lost 2; bases outside the gene matches: 5. CDR3 DNA sequence: TGTGCCAGCAGCTTCAGACAGGGGGACCCCTACGAGCAGTACTTC. This gives the protein CASSFRQGDPYEQYF. Drawing the rest from reference TRBV7-2 and TRBJ2-7, the complete variable domain is GAGVSQSPSNKVTEKGKDVELRCDPISGHTALYWYRQSLGQGLEFLIYFQGNSAPDKSGLPSDRFSAERTGGSVSTLTIQRTQQEDSAVYLCASSFRQGDPYEQYFGPGTRLTVT.

The chain couples TRBV7-6 to TRBJ2-2; no clear D. Germline CDR1 and CDR2: SGHVS and FNYEAQ. CDR3 size: 12 residues. V was trimmed by 1 base and J by 10 bases, leaving 7 bases between them. The chain's CDR3 is CASSLGEMELFF. The CDR3 DNA sequence: TGTGCCAGCAGCTTAGGCGAAATGGAGCTGTTTTTT.